The clone carrying this TCR beta chain came up a few times. Its matching antigen is unknown. The sample is drawn from a study of cytomegalovirus exposure and HLA in healthy donors. Both 60 Vbeta primers and 13 Jbeta primers went into the PCR. TCRdb keeps only in-frame clones here, not all; method: immunoSEQ multiplex PCR. The top ten clones hold about 1.6% of a sample with 150,000 or so clones, approximately 71% of them seen once. Study-wide points: An analysis done earlier found most TCR beta V segments productive about 87% or about 30% of the time. The number of N-insertions in an Asian-associated ancestry cluster was reportedly below the roughly 670-donor mean in a later analysis.

Sequences were obtained from PBMCs. The TCR sequence derives from a girl between 5 and 17 years old in good health and CMV-seronegative.

This CDR3 is CAISAGGFNSPLHF. CDR3 nucleotides: TGTGCCATCAGTGCAGGGGGCTTTAATTCACCCCTCCACTTT. V is TRBV10-3 and J is TRBJ1-6; 8 bases line up with TRBD1. The CDR3 contains 14 residues. CDR1 is ENHRY and CDR2 is SYGVKD in the germline V gene. The junction had 2 bases not matched to a gene; V was cut back by 4 bases and J by 6 bases.